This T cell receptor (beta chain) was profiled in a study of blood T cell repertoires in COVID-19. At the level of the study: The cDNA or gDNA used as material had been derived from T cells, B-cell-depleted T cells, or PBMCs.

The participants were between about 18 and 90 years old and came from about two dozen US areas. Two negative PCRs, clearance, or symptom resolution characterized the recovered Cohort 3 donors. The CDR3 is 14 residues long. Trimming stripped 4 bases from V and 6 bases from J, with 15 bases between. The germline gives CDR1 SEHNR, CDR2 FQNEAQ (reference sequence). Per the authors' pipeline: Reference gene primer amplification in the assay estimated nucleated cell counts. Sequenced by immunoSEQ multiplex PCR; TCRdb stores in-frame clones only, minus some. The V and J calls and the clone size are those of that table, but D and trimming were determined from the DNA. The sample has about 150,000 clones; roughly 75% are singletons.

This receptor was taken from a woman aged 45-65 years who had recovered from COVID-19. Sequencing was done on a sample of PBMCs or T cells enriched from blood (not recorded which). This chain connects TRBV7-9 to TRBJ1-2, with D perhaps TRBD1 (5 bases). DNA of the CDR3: TGTGCCAGCAGCTACCAAGGGGACTGGCATGGCTACACCTTC. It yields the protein CASSYQGDWHGYTF.